This TCR beta chain is from a study of T cell changes during pregnancy in multiple sclerosis. Only in-frame clones appear in the TCRdb table, and some are missing; sequencing was by immunoSEQ multiplex PCR. The sample contains roughly 100,000 clones, around 94% of which appear only once. Germline V gives CDR1 MNHEY, CDR2 SMNVEV (reference sequence). The J segment lost 6 bases and the V segment lost 4 bases, leaving 16 bases of the junction unmatched. CDR3 size: 17 residues. This TCR was sampled from a female donor with multiple sclerosis, enrolled in a pregnancy study. This chain connects TRBV27 to TRBJ1-1, with TRBD1 matching 8 bases. The sample here was peripheral blood, taken after pregnancy. CDR3 amino acids: CASSSNNGGRGPPEAFF. CDR3 DNA: TGTGCCAGCAGTTCGAATAATGGGGGCAGGGGGCCCCCTGAAGCTTTCTTT.